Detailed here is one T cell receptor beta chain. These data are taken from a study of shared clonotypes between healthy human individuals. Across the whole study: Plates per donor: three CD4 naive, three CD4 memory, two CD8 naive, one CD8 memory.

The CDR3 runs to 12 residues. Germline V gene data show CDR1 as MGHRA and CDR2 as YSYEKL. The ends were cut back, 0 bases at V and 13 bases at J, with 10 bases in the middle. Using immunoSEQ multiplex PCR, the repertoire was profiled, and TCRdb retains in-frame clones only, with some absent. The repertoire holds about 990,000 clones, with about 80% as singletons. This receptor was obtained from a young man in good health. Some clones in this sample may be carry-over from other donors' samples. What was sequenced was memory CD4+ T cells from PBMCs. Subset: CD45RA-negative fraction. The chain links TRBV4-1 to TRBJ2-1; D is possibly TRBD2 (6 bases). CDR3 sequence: CASSQERRGQFF. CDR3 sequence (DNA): TGCGCCAGCAGCCAAGAAAGGAGGGGACAGTTCTTC.